Shown below are 2 T cell receptor beta chains from a single sample sequenced in a study of shared clonotypes between healthy human individuals. Assay: immunoSEQ multiplex PCR; the TCRdb copy retains only in-frame clones and omits some. Here the sample spans around 700,000 clones, about 74% being singletons. Sequencing was carried out using memory CD4+ T cells sorted from blood. Subset described: CD45RA-negative fraction. Source of these receptors: a woman aged 25-40 years in good health.

This clone was found once. V gene TRBV6-5 combines with J gene TRBJ2-3; tentative D call: TRBD2 (6 bases). The germline gives CDR1 MNHEY, CDR2 SVGAGI. V lost 6 bases to trimming and J lost 3 bases, with 13 bases between them. This CDR3 has 14 amino acids. This CDR3 reads CASREGRLTDTQYF. The CDR3 DNA sequence: TGTGCCAGCAGGGAGGGTCGGCTTACAGATACGCAGTATTTT.

The chain is built from TRBV27 and TRBJ2-7; 9 positions match TRBD2. CDR1 MNHEY and CDR2 SMNVEV come from the germline V gene (reference sequence). The CDR3 spans 15 residues. Trimming removed 7 bases from V and 6 bases from J; junction bases left unmatched: 13. The CDR3 protein is CASTSLRGRELEQYF. CDR3 sequence (DNA): TGTGCCAGCACCTCTTTGCGCGGGAGGGAACTCGAGCAGTACTTC.